This T cell receptor beta chain derives from a study of OX40 agonist ivuxolimab in advanced cancers. Sequencing used immunoSEQ multiplex PCR; TCRdb keeps in-frame clones, though not all of them. The sample shows about 12,000 clones, approximately 80% of them seen only once. Germline assignment: CDR1 LGHNA and CDR2 YNFKEQ. The CDR3 runs 18 residues. Trimming removed 0 bases from V and 11 bases from J, with 25 bases in between. V is TRBV4-2 and J is TRBJ1-4; possible D gene TRBD1, 5 bases. The clonotype originates from an adult with an advanced solid tumor such as melanoma, head and neck, liver or kidney cancer. This specimen consisted of CD4+ or CD8+ T cells sorted from blood, obtained in a trial of the OX40 agonist ivuxolimab. The CDR3 bases are TGTGCCAGCAGCCAAGATCCTATGACAGCGGGGGACGTAAGGAAACTGTTTTTT. Its protein product is CASSQDPMTAGDVRKLFF.